This TCR beta chain comes out of a study of blood T cell repertoires in COVID-19. Turning to the study itself: Sites across the United States, Italy and Spain contributed samples from acute and convalescent COVID-19. T cells, B-cell-depleted T cells, or PBMCs supplied cDNA or gDNA.

Germline values: CDR1 SGHAT, CDR2 FQNNGV. Trimming cost V 3 bases and J 0 bases, with 11 bases left between them. The CDR3 loop spans 15 amino acids. Study processing details: Reference gene primer amplification gave nucleated cell count estimates. The table came from immunoSEQ multiplex PCR; TCRdb's copy has only in-frame clones and leaves some out. That table supplies the V and J calls and clone size; D and trimming were determined from the DNA. This sample yields approximately 76,000 clones, of which around 85% are seen a single time; under 40% belongs to the top ten. This sequence was found in an elderly woman with active or convalescent COVID-19. The sequencing sample was made of peripheral blood. The J gene is TRBJ2-5, the V gene TRBV11-2; the D is unclear. In nucleotides, the CDR3 is TGTGCCAGCAGCTTGATGGCAAGTGACCAAGAGACCCAGTACTTC. Translated: CASSLMASDQETQYF.